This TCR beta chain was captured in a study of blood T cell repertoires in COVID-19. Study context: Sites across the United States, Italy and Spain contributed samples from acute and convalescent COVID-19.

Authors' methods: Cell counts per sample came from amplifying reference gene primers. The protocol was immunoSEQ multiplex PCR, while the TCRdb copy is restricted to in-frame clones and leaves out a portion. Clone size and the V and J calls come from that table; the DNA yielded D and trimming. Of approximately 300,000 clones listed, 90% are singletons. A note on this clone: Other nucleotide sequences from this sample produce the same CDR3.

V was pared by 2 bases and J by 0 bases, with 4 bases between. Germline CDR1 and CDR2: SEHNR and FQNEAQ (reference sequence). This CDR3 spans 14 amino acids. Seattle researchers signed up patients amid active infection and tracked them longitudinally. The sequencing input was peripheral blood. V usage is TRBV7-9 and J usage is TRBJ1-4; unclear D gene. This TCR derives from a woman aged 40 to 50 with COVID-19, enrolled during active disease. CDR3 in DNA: TGTGCCAGCAGCTTACAGTCAACTAATGAAAAACTGTTTTTT. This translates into CASSLQSTNEKLFF.